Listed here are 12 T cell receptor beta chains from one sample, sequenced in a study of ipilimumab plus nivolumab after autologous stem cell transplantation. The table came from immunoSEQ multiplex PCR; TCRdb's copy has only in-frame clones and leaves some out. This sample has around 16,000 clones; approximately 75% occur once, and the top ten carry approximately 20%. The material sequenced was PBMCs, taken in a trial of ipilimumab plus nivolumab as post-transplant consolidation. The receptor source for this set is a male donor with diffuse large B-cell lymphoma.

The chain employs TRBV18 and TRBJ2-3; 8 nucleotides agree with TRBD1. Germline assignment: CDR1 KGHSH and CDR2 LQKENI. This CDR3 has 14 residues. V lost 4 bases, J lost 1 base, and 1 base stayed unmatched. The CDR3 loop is CASSLGQGTDTQYF. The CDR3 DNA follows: TGTGCCAGCTCACTGGGACAGGGCACAGATACGCAGTATTTT.

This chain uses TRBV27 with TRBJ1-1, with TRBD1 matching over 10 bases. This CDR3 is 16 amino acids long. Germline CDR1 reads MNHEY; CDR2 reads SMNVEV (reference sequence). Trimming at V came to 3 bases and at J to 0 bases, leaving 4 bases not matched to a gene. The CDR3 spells CASSFDRGRLNTEAFF. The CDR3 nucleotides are TGTGCCAGCAGTTTCGACAGGGGGCGATTGAACACTGAAGCTTTCTTT.

CDR3 region: CASSPFTEPISRETQYF. The CDR3 DNA reads as TGTGCCAGCTCACCTTTCACAGAACCTATTAGTCGAGAGACCCAGTACTTC. This chain uses TRBV18 with TRBJ2-5, with D unclear. With 3 bases removed from V and 4 bases from J, the gap between germline ends came to 21 bases. Germline CDR1 KGHSH, CDR2 LQKENI. The CDR3 runs 17 residues. The full variable domain, in which reference TRBV18 and TRBJ2-5 provide the parts outside the CDR3, is NAGVMQNPRHLVRRRGQEARLRCSPMKGHSHVYWYRQLPEEGLKFMVYLQKENIIDESGMPKERFSAEFPKEGPSILRIQQVVRGDSAAYFCASSPFTEPISRETQYFGPGTRLLVL.

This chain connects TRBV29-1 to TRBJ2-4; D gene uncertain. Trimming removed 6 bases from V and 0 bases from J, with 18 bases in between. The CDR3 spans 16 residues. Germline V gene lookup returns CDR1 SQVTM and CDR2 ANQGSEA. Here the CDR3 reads CSVTGWALLAKNIQYF. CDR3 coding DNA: TGCAGCGTCACGGGCTGGGCTCTCTTAGCCAAAAACATTCAGTACTTC.

The CDR3 protein is CASSSLDTHSPLHF. The CDR3 DNA is TGTGCCAGTAGTTCCCTGGACACACATTCACCCCTCCACTTT. The V and J genes are TRBV19 and TRBJ1-6; D might be TRBD1 (5 bases). The CDR3 spans 14 residues. Trimming left V 5 bases short and J 8 bases short, with 13 bases between. CDR1 LNHDA and CDR2 SQIVND come from the germline V gene (reference sequence). Using reference TRBV19 and TRBJ1-6 for the parts outside the CDR3, the full variable domain is DGGITQSPKYLFRKEGQNVTLSCEQNLNHDAMYWYRQDPGQGLRLIYYSQIVNDFQKGDIAEGYSVSREKKESFPLTVTSAQKNPTAFYLCASSSLDTHSPLHFGNGTRLTVT.

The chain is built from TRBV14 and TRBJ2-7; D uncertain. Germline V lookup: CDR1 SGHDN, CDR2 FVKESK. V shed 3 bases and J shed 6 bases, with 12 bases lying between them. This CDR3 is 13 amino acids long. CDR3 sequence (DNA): TGTGCCAGCAGCCAGGCTGGGGAAACCGAGCAGTACTTC. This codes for CASSQAGETEQYF.

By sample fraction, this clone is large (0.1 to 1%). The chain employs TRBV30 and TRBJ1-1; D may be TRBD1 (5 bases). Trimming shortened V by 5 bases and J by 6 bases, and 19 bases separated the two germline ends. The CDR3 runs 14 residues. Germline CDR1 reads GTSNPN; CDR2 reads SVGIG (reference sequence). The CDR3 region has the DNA TGTGCCTGGGGACTTGGAGGGGTAGGTTCTGAAGCTTTCTTT. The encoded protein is CAWGLGGVGSEAFF.

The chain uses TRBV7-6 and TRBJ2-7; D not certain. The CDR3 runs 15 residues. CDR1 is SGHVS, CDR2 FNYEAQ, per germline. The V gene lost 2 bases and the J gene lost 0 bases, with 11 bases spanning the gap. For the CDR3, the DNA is TGTGCCAGCAGCTTAACATACGGGCCCTCCTACGAGCAGTACTTC. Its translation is CASSLTYGPSYEQYF.

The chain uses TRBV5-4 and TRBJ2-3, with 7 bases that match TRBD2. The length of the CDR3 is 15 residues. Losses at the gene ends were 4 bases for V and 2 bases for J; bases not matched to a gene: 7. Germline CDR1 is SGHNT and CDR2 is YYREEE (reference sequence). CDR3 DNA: TGTGCCAGCAGCCAGGGACTAAGAGACACAGATACGCAGTATTTT. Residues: CASSQGLRDTDTQYF.

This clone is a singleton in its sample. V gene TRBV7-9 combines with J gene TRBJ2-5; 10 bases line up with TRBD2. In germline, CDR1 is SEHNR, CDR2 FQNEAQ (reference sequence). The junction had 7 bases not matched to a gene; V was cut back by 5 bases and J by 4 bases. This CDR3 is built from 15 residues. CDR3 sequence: CASSRTSSGRETQYF. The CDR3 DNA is TGTGCCAGCAGCCGTACCTCTAGCGGGAGAGAGACCCAGTACTTC.

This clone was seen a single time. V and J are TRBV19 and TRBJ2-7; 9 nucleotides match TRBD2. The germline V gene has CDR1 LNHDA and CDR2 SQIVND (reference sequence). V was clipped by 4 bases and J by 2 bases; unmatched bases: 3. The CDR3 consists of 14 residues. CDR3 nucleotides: TGTGCCAGTAGTACGACTAGCGGAACCTACGAGCAGTACTTC. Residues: CASSTTSGTYEQYF. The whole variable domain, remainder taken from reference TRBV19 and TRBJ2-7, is DGGITQSPKYLFRKEGQNVTLSCEQNLNHDAMYWYRQDPGQGLRLIYYSQIVNDFQKGDIAEGYSVSREKKESFPLTVTSAQKNPTAFYLCASSTTSGTYEQYFGPGTRLTVT.

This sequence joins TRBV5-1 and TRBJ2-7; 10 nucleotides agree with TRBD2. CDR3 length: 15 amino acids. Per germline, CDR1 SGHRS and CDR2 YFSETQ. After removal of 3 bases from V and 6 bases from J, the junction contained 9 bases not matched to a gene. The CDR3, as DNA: TGCGCCAGCAGCTCGTTCACTAGCGGGAAGGGCGAGCAGTACTTC. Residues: CASSSFTSGKGEQYF.